This T cell receptor beta chain was captured in a study of CD8 T cells in ankylosing spondylitis. There are a few counts of this clonotype. TCRdb re-called the 5' RACE reads with MiXCR, one entry per CDR3 protein. Of around 300,000 distinct CDR3 sequences listed, around 20% are singletons. Trimming shortened V by 4 bases and J by 10 bases, and 16 bases separated the two germline ends. The CDR3 consists of 13 residues. Germline values: CDR1 MNHEY, CDR2 SVGEGT. Material: blood, either unsorted or a sorted T cell fraction (not recorded which). The chain carries TRBV6-2 or TRBV6-3 and TRBJ1-2, with D perhaps matching TRBD1 (6 bases). The origin of this receptor is a female donor with ankylosing spondylitis or in good health (not recorded which). The CDR3: CASSWDTRSLYTF. In DNA, the CDR3 is TGTGCCAGCAGTTGGGACACAAGGAGCCTCTACACCTTC.